The T cell receptor (beta chain) described here comes from a study of shared clonotypes between healthy human individuals (dated by TCRdb to the early 2020s). Regarding the research as a whole: The cohort comprised a couple of women and a few men aged 18 to 49 years. For each donor, CD4 naive and CD4 memory were each run on three plates, CD8 naive on two plates, and CD8 memory on one plate. The study deeply sequenced blood TCR repertoires of several healthy adults to estimate repertoire size and the extent of clonotype sharing between individuals. To increase sequencing depth and limit assay-specific biases, TCR repertoire library preparation and sequencing were carried out by different laboratories using diverse techniques. Per donor, leukapheresis produced somewhere between about 0.94 and 9 billion PBMCs.

The research as a whole found: Clonotypes shared by all four sorted-subset donors showed higher generation probabilities than non-shared clonotypes. Because the study included a small number of donors, the genetic and exposure-history diversity represented was limited. Based on pairwise subsampling, the degree of clonotype sharing among donors was expected to be affected by sequencing depth. About 5% of naive CD4, 3.5% of naive CD8, approximately 2% of memory CD4, and 0.4% of memory CD8 clonotypes were shared across a few donors. Sampling was limited to blood, and TCR repertoires in tissue likely differ from TCR repertoires in blood. Incomplete sequencing was indicated by rarefaction of sorted-subset datasets, despite the large sequencing depth. Estimated clonotype richness was generally larger for naive than for memory subsets.

CD8 naive samples consisted of CD45RO-negative cells that were positively selected for CCR7, yielding a CD45RA+CCR7+ population without TemRA cells. Healthy HIV-negative adults with no recently reported acute infections or vaccinations were included as donors. All donors were Caucasian adults living in Nashville, Tennessee, USA. After blood collection by leukapheresis, PBMCs were isolated using Ficoll-Histopaque density gradient centrifugation and then cryopreserved in the vapor phase of liquid nitrogen. Purity and quantity of every magnetically sorted T cell population were checked by analytical flow cytometry. Genomic DNA was isolated from each sorted fraction and quantified by UV absorbance on a Nanodrop 2000c. Using the deep immunoSEQ assay, multiplex PCR amplified TCR CDR3 regions from genomic DNA. For each cell subset, the extracted genomic DNA was distributed evenly across all wells of several immunoSEQ 96-well plates, and each plate served as one replicate. Each replicate PCR for sorted subsets received around 0.2 ug genomic DNA, equal to about 30,000 T cell genomes. Purified libraries were quantified with a Qubit 3.0 fluorometer, sized on a Bioanalyzer 2100, and re-quantified with the KAPA Library Quantification kit. Every immunoSEQ 96-well plate was sequenced on a dedicated single-read 150-cycle Illumina NextSeq 550 flow cell. The paper's data handling went like this. Because the immunoSEQ output included only junctional sequences and no quality scores, the filtering could not be the same as the filtering used for full-length reads. Sequences were annotated with PyIR, a Python wrapper for IgBLAST v1.9, using IMGT germline references to assign V/J genes and CDR3. Reads were filtered out if the reads had weak V/J assignments (E-value above 1e-6), no CDR3, stop codons, out-of-frame junctions, or ambiguous translated residues. V3J clonotypes were defined by identical inferred V gene, J gene, and CDR3 amino acid sequence. To compute the percentage overlap between repertoires, the number of shared unique clonotypes was divided by the size of the smaller repertoire. Repertoire richness was assessed with RTK rarefaction, the Chao1 estimator, and Recon v2.1 estimates of unobserved clonotypes. Generation probabilities were computed with OLGA for all TCRbeta clonotypes obtained by the gDNA method from several donors. TCRdb took over this immuneACCESS table, retaining in-frame rearrangements with V and J assigned. Such tables are incomplete; in checked studies, under half of the missing clones stem from an unresolved V gene, and the remainder is unexplained. The V and J calls and clone size come from that table; D and trimming were worked out from the DNA. The sample has approximately 740,000 clones on record, 80% to 95% of them singletons. In total, the top ten clones hold under 30% of the sample.

This clone has a handful of counts. The antigen it binds to is not known. The sample holds no much larger clone one base away, and base qualities are not on file. The CDR3 runs 15 amino acids, cysteine and phenylalanine included. Of the read, only the CDR3 DNA is kept; its 45 bases are in frame from base 1. V is cut back by 5 bases and J by 8 bases, with 9 bases in the junction unmatched. CDR1 and CDR2 are read off the germline V gene (reference sequence) as MNHEY and SMNVEV. Specimen: naive CD8+ T cells sorted from blood. The label giving this sample's cell subset or site can be read as: CD45RA+CCR7+. The chain couples TRBV27 to TRBJ2-1; the central 10 bases match TRBD1. The clonotype originates from a young man in good health. The CDR3 region: CASSLTGQGWDEQFF. The DNA is as follows: TGTGCCAGCAGTCTAACGGGACAGGGGTGGGATGAGCAGTTCTTC.